The 22 T cell receptor beta chains below come from one sample, sequenced in a study of Ad26.COV2.S vaccination and SARS-CoV-2 variants (dated by TCRdb to the early 2020s). Libraries came from the immunoSEQ multiplex PCR assay. The immuneACCESS repertoire file appears here via TCRdb, limited to in-frame rearrangements. These files lack a portion of the clones; in checked studies, under half of the deficit traces to unresolved V genes, and the cause of the others is not known. This sample holds about 400,000 clones; around nine tenths were observed only once. The top ten constitute roughly 3.5% of the sample. The sample's treatment or condition label, in plain terms: 15 to 20 received Ad26.COV2.S at low or high dose, single or two shots; roughly five received placebo; per-sample allocation not given. For vaccine and placebo recipients, the sequenced repertoires came from samples collected on day 63 after the first injection.

The sequencing used peripheral blood, collected in a trial of Ad26.COV2.S vaccine versus placebo. Receptor source: a person between 18 and 65 years old who received the Ad26.COV2.S COVID-19 vaccine or a placebo.

This chain links TRBV7-9 with TRBJ1-2; D is unresolved. Germline lookup yields CDR1 SEHNR and CDR2 FQNEAQ (reference sequence). The CDR3 consists of 12 residues. Trimming removed 11 bases at V and 3 bases at J, with 13 bases between. Here the CDR3 DNA reads TGTGCCGGAATGAACCCTCACTATGGCTACACCTTC. It translates to CAGMNPHYGYTF.

V usage is TRBV11-2 and J usage is TRBJ2-1; 11 bases fit TRBD2. V trimming: 5 bases; J trimming: 3 bases; junction bases outside the gene matches: 3. The CDR3 loop spans 15 amino acids. Germline loops: CDR1 SGHAT, CDR2 FQNNGV. Here the CDR3 reads CASSITSGGYNEQFF. The CDR3 DNA reads TGTGCCAGCAGCATCACTAGCGGGGGCTACAATGAGCAGTTCTTC.

The chain is built from TRBV3-1 (or the pseudogene TRBV3-2) and TRBJ2-1, with TRBD2 matching 12 bases. Germline trimming cut 0 bases from V and 6 bases from J; bases unmatched to any gene: 6. The CDR3 has 17 residues. Germline CDR1 is LGHDT and CDR2 is YNNKEL (reference sequence). CDR3 amino acids: CASSQDGLAGGSNEQFF. The CDR3 DNA sequence: TGTGCCAGCAGCCAAGATGGGCTAGCGGGGGGGTCCAATGAGCAGTTCTTC.

The rearrangement joins TRBV6-6 to TRBJ1-1; D not resolved. The CDR3 loop spans 10 amino acids. Trimming took 4 bases from V and 9 from J, leaving 6 bases between them. The germline gives CDR1 MNHNY, CDR2 SVGAGI (reference sequence). CDR3 sequence (DNA): TGTGCCAGCAGTTCAGCGAAAGCTTTCTTT. It translates to CASSSAKAFF.

The gene calls are TRBV6-2 or TRBV6-3 and TRBJ1-6; the D is unclear. The CDR3 length is 18 residues. Germline CDR1 MNHEY, CDR2 SVGEGT. The ends were cut back, 2 bases at V and 0 bases at J, with 14 bases in the middle. The CDR3, as DNA: TGTGCCAGCAGTTACGATAGTGGCAGGAGCTCCTATAATTCACCCCTCCACTTT. Translating it yields CASSYDSGRSSYNSPLHF.

The DNA of the CDR3 is TGTGCCACTCCGGCTGGCTACGAGCAGTACTTC. Its protein is CATPAGYEQYF. The chain recombines TRBV28 with TRBJ2-7; D not certain. The germline CDR1 and CDR2 sequences are MDHEN and SYDVKM. This CDR3 contains 11 residues. V was pared by 10 bases and J by 3 bases, with 10 bases between.

This chain links TRBV18 with TRBJ1-5, with D unresolved. V lost 6 bases and J 3 bases, leaving 15 bases between the germline ends. CDR1 KGHSH and CDR2 LQKENI come from the germline V gene. This CDR3 has 15 amino acids. The CDR3 sequence: CASSQYRDFNQPQHF. The DNA of the CDR3 is TGTGCCAGCTCTCAGTACCGGGATTTCAATCAGCCCCAGCATTTT. Full variable domain (outside the CDR3, taken from reference TRBV18 and TRBJ1-5): NAGVMQNPRHLVRRRGQEARLRCSPMKGHSHVYWYRQLPEEGLKFMVYLQKENIIDESGMPKERFSAEFPKEGPSILRIQQVVRGDSAAYFCASSQYRDFNQPQHFGDGTRLSIL.

The chain combines TRBV5-1 with TRBJ2-1, with D possibly TRBD2 on 5 matching bases. V lost 0 bases, J lost 8 bases, and 18 bases lay in between. CDR1 is SGHRS, CDR2 YFSETQ, per germline. This CDR3 contains 16 residues. The CDR3 DNA sequence: TGCGCCAGCAGCTTGGTGGGAGACCGAGCTCTGCATGAGCAGTTCTTC. The encoded protein is CASSLVGDRALHEQFF. Full variable domain (missing parts from reference TRBV5-1 and TRBJ2-1): KAGVTQTPRYLIKTRGQQVTLSCSPISGHRSVSWYQQTPGQGLQFLFEYFSETQRNKGNFPGRFSGRQFSNSRSEMNVSTLELGDSALYLCASSLVGDRALHEQFFGPGTRLTVL.

This clone came up a few times. The gene calls are TRBV29-1 and TRBJ2-5; no clear D. Per the germline V gene, CDR1 is SQVTM and CDR2 is ANQGSEA. The germline V and J ends were trimmed by 4 bases and 4 bases, with 13 bases remaining between them. The CDR3 sequence is 13 residues long. For the CDR3, the DNA is TGCAGCGTTGGCCATACGAGTGGAGAGACCCAGTACTTC. Translation gives CSVGHTSGETQYF.

The rearrangement joins TRBV7-6 to TRBJ2-4, with D uncertain. The CDR3 has 13 amino acids. The V and J ends lost 1 base and 9 bases respectively, with 10 bases between them. Per germline, CDR1 SGHVS and CDR2 FNYEAQ. The CDR3: CASSLDSRSIQYF. The CDR3 DNA follows: TGTGCCAGCAGCTTAGATTCCAGGAGCATTCAGTACTTC. Full variable domain (outside the CDR3, taken from reference TRBV7-6 and TRBJ2-4): GAGVSQSPRYKVTKRGQDVALRCDPISGHVSLYWYRQALGQGPEFLTYFNYEAQQDKSGLPNDRFSAERPEGSISTLTIQRTEQRDSAMYRCASSLDSRSIQYFGAGTRLSVL.

This chain connects TRBV7-9 to TRBJ2-1; tentative D call: TRBD2 (6 bases). V was pared by 7 bases and J by 3 bases, with 10 bases between. Germline V CDR1 and CDR2: SEHNR, FQNEAQ (reference sequence). This CDR3 contains 13 residues. The CDR3 coding sequence is TGTGCCAGCACCTCCGGGGGCTACAATGAGCAGTTCTTC. The encoded protein is CASTSGGYNEQFF.

In regard to this clone: The same CDR3 is also encoded by other DNA sequences in this sample. This rearrangement joins TRBV6-5 to TRBJ2-3, with TRBD2 matching over 8 bases. J was trimmed by 1 base and V by 6 bases; bases with no gene match: 3. The CDR3 sequence is 14 residues long. Germline V gives CDR1 MNHEY, CDR2 SVGAGI. The CDR3 loop is CASRAGLGTDTQYF. CDR3 nucleotides: TGTGCCAGCAGAGCGGGACTAGGCACAGATACGCAGTATTTT.

V and J are TRBV3-1 (or the pseudogene TRBV3-2) and TRBJ2-5; a weak D match, TRBD2 (6 bases). Germline V CDR1 and CDR2: LGHDT, YNNKEL (reference sequence). The germline V and J ends were trimmed by 4 bases and 5 bases, with 14 bases remaining between them. The CDR3 totals 14 residues. The CDR3 nucleotides read TGTGCCAGCAGCCGCAGGACTGCGGGGGAGACCCAGTACTTC. Translated: CASSRRTAGETQYF.

The chain recombines TRBV5-4 with TRBJ2-3; maybe TRBD1 (6 bases). Per the germline V gene, CDR1 is SGHNT and CDR2 is YYREEE (reference sequence). The V end lost 4 bases, the J end lost 11 bases, and 14 bases lay between the germline ends. The CDR3 is 12 residues long. The CDR3 DNA reads TGTGCCAGCAGCCGGACAGACTCTTTGCAGTATTTT. Amino acids: CASSRTDSLQYF.

This clone was seen a single time. The chain recombines TRBV12-5 with TRBJ1-5; TRBD1 is a possible D gene (6 bases). This CDR3 spans 12 amino acids. CDR1 and CDR2 from the germline V gene are LGHNT and FRNRAP. Here the CDR3 DNA reads TGTGCCGCGGGGGCGGGGAGGCAGCCCCAGCATTTT. It specifies CAAGAGRQPQHF.

The V and J genes are TRBV29-1 and TRBJ1-4, with D tentatively TRBD1 (6 bases). Trimming cost V 0 bases and J 2 bases, with 10 bases left between them. The CDR3 is 15 residues long. The germline V gene has CDR1 SQVTM and CDR2 ANQGSEA. The CDR3 here is CSVEDPTGTNEKLFF. The CDR3 DNA sequence: TGCAGCGTTGAAGATCCGACAGGTACTAATGAAAAACTGTTTTTT.

J is TRBJ2-1 and V is TRBV4-1; D not resolved. There are 13 residues in the CDR3. CDR1 and CDR2 from the germline V gene are MGHRA and YSYEKL. Trimming removed 1 base at V and 3 bases at J, with 4 bases between. CDR3 coding DNA: TGCGCCAGCAGCCAAGGTCTCTACAATGAGCAGTTCTTC. Translating gives CASSQGLYNEQFF.

This clone appeared a single time. The chain employs TRBV7-9 and TRBJ2-3; D is undetermined. The CDR3 length is 16 residues. Trimming removed 6 bases at V and 3 bases at J, with 19 bases between. CDR1 is SEHNR and CDR2 is FQNEAQ in the germline V gene (reference sequence). The CDR3 sequence: CASRIWSSGSTDTQYF. The CDR3 bases are TGTGCCAGCAGGATTTGGTCGTCCGGTTCGACAGATACGCAGTATTTT. Together with reference TRBV7-9 and TRBJ2-3, the CDR3 gives the full variable domain: DTGVSQNPRHKITKRGQNVTFRCDPISEHNRLYWYRQTLGQGPEFLTYFQNEAQLEKSRLLSDRFSAERPKGSFSTLEIQRTEQGDSAMYLCASRIWSSGSTDTQYFGPGTRLTVL.

J is TRBJ2-1 and V is TRBV11-2, with D perhaps being TRBD1 or TRBD2 (6 bases each). Deletions cut 1 base from V and 3 bases from J, with 19 bases between. CDR1 and CDR2 (germline): SGHAT, FQNNGV. This CDR3 comprises 18 residues. The chain's CDR3 is CASSLVGGNGEVYNEQFF. CDR3 nucleotides: TGTGCCAGCAGCTTAGTAGGGGGGAACGGGGAGGTCTACAATGAGCAGTTCTTC.

The chain employs TRBV6-2 or TRBV6-3 and TRBJ2-1; D call uncertain. The CDR3 loop spans 14 amino acids. Germline values: CDR1 MNHEY, CDR2 SVGEGT. V was clipped by 0 bases and J by 6 bases, with 9 bases between them. The CDR3 reads CASSYSVSSNEQFF. The CDR3 region has the DNA TGTGCCAGCAGTTACTCGGTTTCCAGCAATGAGCAGTTCTTC.

The chain combines TRBV20-1 with TRBJ1-2; the match to TRBD1 covers 10 bases. This CDR3 region has 16 residues. Germline values: CDR1 DFQATT, CDR2 SNEGSKA (reference sequence). Trimming at V came to 3 bases and at J to 1 base, leaving 8 bases not matched to a gene. CDR3 coding DNA: TGCAGTGCTAGTAGGGACAGGGGCGTCCTTAACTATGGCTACACCTTC. Amino acids: CSASRDRGVLNYGYTF.

The chain uses TRBV6-4 and TRBJ2-3; the match to TRBD2 covers 13 bases. The CDR3 contains 18 residues. The germline V gene has CDR1 MRHNA and CDR2 SNTAGT. The J segment lost 2 bases and the V segment lost 6 bases, leaving 11 bases of the junction unmatched. This CDR3 is CASSPIMGLAGSTDTQYF. The CDR3 DNA reads TGTGCCAGCAGCCCGATAATGGGACTAGCGGGGTCCACAGATACGCAGTATTTT.